This T cell receptor (beta chain) appears in the sequencing data of a study of blood T cells in healthy people across ages. It was with a sample-barcoded 5' primer and a J-beta primer mix that a second PCR of roughly 7 to 12 cycles was run. MiXCR was run by TCRdb on the 5' RACE reads, yielding one entry per CDR3 protein. The data contain roughly 730,000 distinct CDR3 sequences, about 56% of them singletons. The study recruited healthy Caucasian donors from Russia who were aged about 6 to 95. Study-wide findings and caveats: Donor CMV status, an unknown factor, possibly confounded changes in expanded clonotypes.

About this clonotype itself: The antigen is unknown.

The sequenced material came from blood. The receptor was isolated from a man in his forties in good health.

The CDR3 spells CASSLSDSLYGYTF. CDR3 bases: TGTGCCAGCAGCCTTTCCGACAGCCTATATGGCTACACCTTC. This chain connects TRBV28 to TRBJ1-2; TRBD1 might be the D (5 bases). The germline V gene has CDR1 MDHEN and CDR2 SYDVKM. The CDR3 runs to 14 residues. Trimming cost V 6 bases and J 5 bases, with 16 bases left between them.